A selection of T cell receptor beta chains follows, all from one sample in a study of blood T cell repertoires in COVID-19. Clones were read by immunoSEQ multiplex PCR, and TCRdb kept only the in-frame ones, dropping some. The sample includes 300,000 to 350,000 clones, around 88% seen only once; the top ten take 1.6%. The sample consisted of peripheral blood. These receptors originate from a woman in her twenties or thirties with COVID-19, enrolled during active disease. CDR3s include the opening cysteine and the closing phenylalanine or tryptophan. A D gene is named only where the DNA matches it firmly. Clone size is not always given. Where it is, it says once, few, many or a class for expanded clones.

V gene	D gene	clone size	J gene	CDR3 protein	CDR3 DNA
TRBV28	.	.	TRBJ1-2	CASRPGQWTYGYTF	TGTGCCAGCAGGCCTGGACAGTGGACTTATGGCTACACCTTC
TRBV5-1	TRBD1	.	TRBJ1-2	CASSLRPDRGYGYTF	TGCGCCAGCAGCTTGAGGCCCGACAGGGGCTATGGCTACACCTTC
TRBV7-8	.	.	TRBJ2-3	CASSSDSSSSTDTQYF	TGTGCCAGCAGCTCCGACTCGTCCTCGAGCACAGATACGCAGTATTTT
TRBV13	TRBD1	.	TRBJ1-2	CASSLDRGTGGNYTF	TGTGCCAGCAGCTTAGACCGAGGGACAGGGGGTAACTACACCTTC
TRBV7-9	TRBD2	.	TRBJ2-1	CASSLRELAGGPVINEQFF	TGTGCCAGCAGCTTAAGGGAACTAGCGGGGGGGCCAGTGATAAATGAGCAGTTCTTC
TRBV20-1	TRBD2	.	TRBJ2-1	CSASYSGEQFF	TGCAGTGCTAGTTATAGCGGGGAGCAGTTCTTC
TRBV12-3/TRBV12-4	.	.	TRBJ1-3	CASRQQLGNTIYF	TGTGCCAGCAGACAACAGCTCGGAAACACCATATATTTT
TRBV7-8	TRBD1	.	TRBJ1-2	CASSLTGQGYGYTF	TGTGCCAGCAGTTTGACAGGGCAAGGCTATGGCTACACCTTC
TRBV19	.	.	TRBJ2-4	CASSTTQWDIQYF	TGTGCCAGTAGTACGACACAGTGGGACATTCAGTACTTC
TRBV5-1	.	.	TRBJ1-4	CASSSRDKDDEKLFF	TGCGCCAGCAGCTCCCGGGACAAGGATGATGAAAAACTGTTTTTT
TRBV14	TRBD2	.	TRBJ2-7	CASSQQGGLEQYF	TGTGCCAGCAGCCAACAGGGAGGGCTCGAGCAGTACTTC
TRBV3-1/TRBV3-2	TRBD1	.	TRBJ1-2	CASRDRGNIIGYTF	TGTGCCAGCAGGGACAGGGGTAACATCATTGGCTACACCTTC
TRBV28	.	.	TRBJ1-2	CASRPDSGGYTF	TGTGCCAGCAGACCGGACAGTGGTGGCTACACCTTC
TRBV6-5	TRBD1	once	TRBJ1-4	CASSETGRNEKLFF	TGTGCCAGCAGCGAGACAGGGCGGAATGAAAAACTGTTTTTT
TRBV11-2	TRBD2	.	TRBJ2-1	CASSAGASGYNEQFF	TGTGCCAGCAGCGCTGGGGCTAGCGGCTACAATGAGCAGTTCTTC
TRBV5-1	TRBD2	.	TRBJ2-3	CASSLGRAGGPSDTQYF	TGCGCCAGCAGCTTGGGAAGAGCGGGGGGGCCCTCAGATACGCAGTATTTT
TRBV19	TRBD1	.	TRBJ1-2	CASGTGTGPNYGYTF	TGTGCCAGTGGCACCGGGACAGGGCCCAACTATGGCTACACCTTC